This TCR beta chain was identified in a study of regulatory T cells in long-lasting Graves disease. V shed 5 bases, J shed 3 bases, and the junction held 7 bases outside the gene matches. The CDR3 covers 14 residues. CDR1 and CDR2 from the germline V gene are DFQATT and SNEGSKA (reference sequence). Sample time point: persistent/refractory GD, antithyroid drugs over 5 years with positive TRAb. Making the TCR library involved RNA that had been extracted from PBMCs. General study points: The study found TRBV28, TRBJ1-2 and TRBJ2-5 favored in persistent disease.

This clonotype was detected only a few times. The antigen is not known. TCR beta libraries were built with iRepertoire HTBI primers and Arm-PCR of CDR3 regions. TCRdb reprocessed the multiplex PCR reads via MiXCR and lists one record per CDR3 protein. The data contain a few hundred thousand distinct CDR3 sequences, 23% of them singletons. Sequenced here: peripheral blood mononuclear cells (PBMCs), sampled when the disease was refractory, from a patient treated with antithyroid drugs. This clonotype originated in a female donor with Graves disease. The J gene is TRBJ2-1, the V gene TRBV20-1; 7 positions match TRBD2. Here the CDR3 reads CSADTSAYYNEQFF. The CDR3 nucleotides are TGCAGTGCTGACACTAGCGCCTACTACAATGAGCAGTTCTTC.